Each of the 7 T cell receptor beta chains below was sequenced from the same sample in a study of blood T cell repertoires in COVID-19. The protocol was immunoSEQ multiplex PCR, while the TCRdb copy is restricted to in-frame clones and leaves out a portion. The sample shows about 400,000 clones, around 90% of them seen only once. What was sequenced was PBMCs or T cells enriched from blood (not recorded which). All receptors derive from a woman between 40 and 55 years old with acute COVID-19.

The rearrangement uses TRBV5-1 and TRBJ2-5, with D possibly TRBD2 on 6 matching bases. The CDR3 is made up of 14 amino acids. The germline V gene has CDR1 SGHRS and CDR2 YFSETQ. The V end was cut by 7 bases, the J end by 5 bases, with 18 bases between. DNA for the CDR3: TGCGCCAGCGGCGGCGGAGGGGCAGGGGAGACCCAGTACTTC. Its translation: CASGGGGAGETQYF.

The chain is built from TRBV13 and TRBJ1-2; 7 nucleotides line up with TRBD1. The trim removed 5 bases at V and 3 bases at J, leaving 3 bases unmatched. CDR1 PRHDT and CDR2 FYEKMQ come from the germline V gene (reference sequence). The CDR3 has 13 residues. CDR3 coding DNA: TGTGCCAGCAGCCGAGACAGGGACTATGGCTACACCTTC. It specifies CASSRDRDYGYTF.

The V gene is TRBV29-1, the J gene TRBJ1-1; D not certain. CDR1 is SQVTM, CDR2 ANQGSEA, per germline. The CDR3 totals 11 residues. This CDR3 reads CSFGGNTEAFF. In nucleotides, the CDR3 is TGCAGTTTCGGTGGGAACACTGAAGCTTTCTTT.

This rearrangement joins TRBV6-1 to TRBJ1-1, with 7 bases fitting TRBD1. Germline CDR1 is MNHNS and CDR2 is SASEGT. The CDR3 is 15 residues long. The V and J ends lost 3 bases and 9 bases, in that order; junction bases with no gene match: 13. Here the CDR3 reads CASSDHTGAGPQAFF. The DNA of the CDR3 is TGTGCCAGCAGTGACCATACAGGGGCCGGACCTCAAGCTTTCTTT.

The V call is TRBV4-1, the J call TRBJ2-3, with 9 bases matching TRBD1. J was trimmed by 2 bases and V by 1 base; bases with no gene match: 4. In germline, CDR1 is MGHRA, CDR2 YSYEKL. The CDR3 has 16 amino acids. The CDR3 coding sequence is TGCGCCAGCAGCCAAGTTCGGGACAGGGACACAGATACGCAGTATTTT. This codes for CASSQVRDRDTDTQYF.

V usage is TRBV5-1 and J usage is TRBJ1-4, with TRBD1 identical over 11 bases. V lost 4 bases to trimming and J lost 4 bases; unmatched junction nucleotides: 6. The CDR3 extends over 16 amino acids. Germline CDR1 SGHRS, CDR2 YFSETQ. The CDR3 sequence is CASSRTGGGGNEKLFF. The CDR3 DNA sequence: TGCGCCAGCAGCCGGACAGGGGGCGGCGGTAATGAAAAACTGTTTTTT.

This clone showed up just once. Other DNA sequences from this sample encode an identical CDR3 as well. This rearrangement joins TRBV5-1 to TRBJ1-1; tentative D call: TRBD1 (6 bases). The germline V and J ends were trimmed by 6 bases and 5 bases, with 8 bases remaining between them. CDR1 is SGHRS, CDR2 YFSETQ, per germline. CDR3 length equals 11 residues. CDR3 bases: TGCGCCAGCAAGGGGGGGACTGAAGCTTTCTTT. It yields the protein CASKGGTEAFF.